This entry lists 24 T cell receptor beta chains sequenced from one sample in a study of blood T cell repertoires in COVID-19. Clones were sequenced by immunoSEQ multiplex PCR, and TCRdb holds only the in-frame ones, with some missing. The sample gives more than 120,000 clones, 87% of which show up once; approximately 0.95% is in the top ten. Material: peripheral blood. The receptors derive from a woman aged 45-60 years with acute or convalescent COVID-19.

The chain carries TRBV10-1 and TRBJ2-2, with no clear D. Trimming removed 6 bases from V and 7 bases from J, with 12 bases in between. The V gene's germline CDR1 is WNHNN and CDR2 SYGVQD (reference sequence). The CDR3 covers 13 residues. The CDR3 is CASRDIVDGELFF. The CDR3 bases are TGCGCCAGCAGAGATATAGTTGACGGGGAGCTGTTTTTT.

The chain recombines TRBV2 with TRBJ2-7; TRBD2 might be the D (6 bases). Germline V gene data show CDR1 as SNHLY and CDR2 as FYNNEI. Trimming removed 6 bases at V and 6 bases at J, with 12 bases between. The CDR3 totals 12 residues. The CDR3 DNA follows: TGTGCCAGCAGGCTAACGGGAGCCGAGCAGTACTTC. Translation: CASRLTGAEQYF.

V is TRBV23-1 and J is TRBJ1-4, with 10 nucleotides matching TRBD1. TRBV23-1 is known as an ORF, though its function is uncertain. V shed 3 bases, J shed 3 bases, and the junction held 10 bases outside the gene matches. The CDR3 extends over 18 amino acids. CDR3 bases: TGCGCCAGCAGTCACCTCCCGGGACAGGGGAGGGCTAATGAAAAACTGTTTTTT. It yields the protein CASSHLPGQGRANEKLFF.

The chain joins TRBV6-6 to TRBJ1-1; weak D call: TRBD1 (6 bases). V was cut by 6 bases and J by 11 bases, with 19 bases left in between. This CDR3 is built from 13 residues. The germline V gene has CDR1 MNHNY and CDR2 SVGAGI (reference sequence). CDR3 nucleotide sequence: TGTGCCAGCAGGACAGGACAGACGAAGGCGGCTTTCTTT. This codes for CASRTGQTKAAFF.

The CDR3 is CASSSDRGGYDSPLHF. CDR3 in DNA: TGCGCCAGCAGTTCGGACCGTGGAGGGTACGATTCACCCCTCCACTTT. The chain couples TRBV5-1 to TRBJ1-6, with D uncertain. CDR3 size: 16 residues. CDR1 is SGHRS, CDR2 YFSETQ, per germline. V gave up 5 bases and J gave up 8 bases, with 20 bases separating them.

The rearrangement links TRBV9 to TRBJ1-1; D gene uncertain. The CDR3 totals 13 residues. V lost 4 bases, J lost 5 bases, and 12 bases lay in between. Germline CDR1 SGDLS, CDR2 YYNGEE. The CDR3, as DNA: TGTGCCAGCAGCCCGATAGAGGGAACTGAAGCTTTCTTT. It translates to CASSPIEGTEAFF.

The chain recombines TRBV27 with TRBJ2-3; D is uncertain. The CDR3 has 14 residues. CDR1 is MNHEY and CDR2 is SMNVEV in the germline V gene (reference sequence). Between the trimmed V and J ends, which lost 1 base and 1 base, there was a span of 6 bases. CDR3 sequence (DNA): TGTGCCAGCAGTTTATTCACAGGCACAGATACGCAGTATTTT. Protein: CASSLFTGTDTQYF.

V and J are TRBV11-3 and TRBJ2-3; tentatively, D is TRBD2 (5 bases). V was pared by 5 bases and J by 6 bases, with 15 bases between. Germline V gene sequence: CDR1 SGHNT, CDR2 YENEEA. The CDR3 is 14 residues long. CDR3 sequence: CASSHAKEVDTQYF. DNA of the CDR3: TGTGCCAGCAGCCATGCGAAGGAGGTCGATACGCAGTATTTT.

CDR3 nucleotides: TGTGCCAGCGGAGAGGAAGGCACTAACTATGGCTACACCTTC. As protein: CASGEEGTNYGYTF. The chain has TRBV3-1 (or the pseudogene TRBV3-2) and TRBJ1-2; D gene ambiguous. Trimming took 8 bases from V and 0 from J, leaving 13 bases between them. The CDR3 is 14 amino acids. Germline V CDR1 and CDR2: LGHDT, YNNKEL (reference sequence).

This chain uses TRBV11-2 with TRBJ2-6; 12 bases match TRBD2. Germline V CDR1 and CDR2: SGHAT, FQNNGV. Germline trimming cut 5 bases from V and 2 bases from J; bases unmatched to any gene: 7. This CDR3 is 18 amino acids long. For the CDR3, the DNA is TGTGCCAGCAGCGTTCTAGCGGGAGGGCCCCCTGGGGCCAACGTCCTGACTTTC. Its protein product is CASSVLAGGPPGANVLTF.

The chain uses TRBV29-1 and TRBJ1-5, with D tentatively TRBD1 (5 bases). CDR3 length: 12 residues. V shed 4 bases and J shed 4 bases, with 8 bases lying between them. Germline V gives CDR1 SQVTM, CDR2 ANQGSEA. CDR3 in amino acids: CSVGQLNQPQHF. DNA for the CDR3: TGCAGCGTTGGACAGTTAAATCAGCCCCAGCATTTT.

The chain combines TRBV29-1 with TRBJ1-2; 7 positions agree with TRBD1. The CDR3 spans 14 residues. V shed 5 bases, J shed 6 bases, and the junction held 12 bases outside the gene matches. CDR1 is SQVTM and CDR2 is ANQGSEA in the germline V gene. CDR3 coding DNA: TGCAGCGTTTCGCCTACGACAGGGATCAATGGCTACACCTTC. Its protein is CSVSPTTGINGYTF.

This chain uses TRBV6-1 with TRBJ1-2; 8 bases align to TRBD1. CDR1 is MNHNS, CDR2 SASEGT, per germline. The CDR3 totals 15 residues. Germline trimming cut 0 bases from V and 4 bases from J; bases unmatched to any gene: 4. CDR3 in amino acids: CASSEAGQATYGYTF. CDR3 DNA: TGTGCCAGCAGTGAAGCGGGACAGGCTACCTATGGCTACACCTTC.

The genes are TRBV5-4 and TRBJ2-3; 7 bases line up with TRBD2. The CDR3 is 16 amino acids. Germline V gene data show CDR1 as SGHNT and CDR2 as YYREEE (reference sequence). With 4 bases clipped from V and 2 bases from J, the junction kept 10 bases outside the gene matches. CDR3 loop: CASSPYQSGATDTQYF. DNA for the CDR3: TGTGCCAGCAGCCCATACCAAAGCGGGGCCACAGATACGCAGTATTTT.

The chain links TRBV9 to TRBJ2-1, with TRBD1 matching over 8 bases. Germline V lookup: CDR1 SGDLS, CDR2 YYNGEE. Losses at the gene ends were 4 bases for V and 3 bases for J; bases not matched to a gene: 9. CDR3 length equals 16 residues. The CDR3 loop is CASSSRTGYLYNEQFF. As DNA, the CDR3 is TGTGCCAGCAGCAGCCGGACAGGGTACCTCTACAATGAGCAGTTCTTC.

As DNA, the CDR3 is TGCGCCAGCACCGAGGACTTCACGCACACAGATACGCAGTATTTT. Translated: CASTEDFTHTDTQYF. This chain links TRBV10-2 with TRBJ2-3, with TRBD2 as a possible D gene (5 bases). V shed 7 bases and J shed 2 bases, with 16 bases lying between them. This CDR3 contains 15 residues. Germline V gives CDR1 WSHSY, CDR2 SAAADI.

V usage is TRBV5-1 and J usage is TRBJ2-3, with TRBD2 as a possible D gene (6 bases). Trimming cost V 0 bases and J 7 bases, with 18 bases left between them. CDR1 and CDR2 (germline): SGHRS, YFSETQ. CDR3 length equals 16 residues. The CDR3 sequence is CASSLGGGDGVNTQYF. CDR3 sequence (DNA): TGCGCCAGCAGCTTGGGAGGAGGGGATGGAGTAAATACGCAGTATTTT.

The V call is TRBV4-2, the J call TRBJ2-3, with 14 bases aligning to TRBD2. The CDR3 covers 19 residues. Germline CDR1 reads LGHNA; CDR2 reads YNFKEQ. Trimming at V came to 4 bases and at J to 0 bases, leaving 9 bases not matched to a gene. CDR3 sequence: CASSRPGLAGEASTDTQYF. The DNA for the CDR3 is TGTGCCAGCAGCCGGCCGGGACTAGCGGGGGAAGCTAGCACAGATACGCAGTATTTT.

The CDR3 bases are TGTGCCAGCAGTGAATTAGGGCAGGGCTATGGCTACACCTTC. Its translation is CASSELGQGYGYTF. This chain joins TRBV2 and TRBJ1-2, with D perhaps TRBD1 (5 bases). Per germline, CDR1 SNHLY and CDR2 FYNNEI. The CDR3 contains 14 residues. V lost 2 bases and J lost 4, with 11 bases in between. The variable domain in full, with the rest retrieved from reference TRBV2 and TRBJ1-2, is EPEVTQTPSHQVTQMGQEVILRCVPISNHLYFYWYRQILGQKVEFLVSFYNNEISEKSEIFDDQFSVERPDGSNFTLKIRSTKLEDSAMYFCASSELGQGYGYTFGSGTRLTVV.

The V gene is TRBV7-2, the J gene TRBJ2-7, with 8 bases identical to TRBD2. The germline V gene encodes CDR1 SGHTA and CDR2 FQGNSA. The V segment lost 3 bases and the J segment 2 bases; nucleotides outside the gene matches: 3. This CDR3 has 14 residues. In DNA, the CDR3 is TGTGCCAGCAGCTTTAGCGGGGCGGCCTACGAGCAGTACTTC. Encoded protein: CASSFSGAAYEQYF.

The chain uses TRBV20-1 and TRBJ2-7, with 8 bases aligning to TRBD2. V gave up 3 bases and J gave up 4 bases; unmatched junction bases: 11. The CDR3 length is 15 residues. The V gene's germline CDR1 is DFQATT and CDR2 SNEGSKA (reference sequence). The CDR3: CSASPGAGGGYEQYF. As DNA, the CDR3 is TGCAGTGCTAGTCCCGGGGCGGGAGGAGGGTACGAGCAGTACTTC.

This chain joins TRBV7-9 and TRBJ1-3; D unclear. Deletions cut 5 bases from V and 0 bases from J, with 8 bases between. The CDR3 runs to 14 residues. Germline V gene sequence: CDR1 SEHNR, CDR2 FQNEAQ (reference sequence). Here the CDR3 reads CASSLALSGNTIYF. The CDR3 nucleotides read TGTGCCAGCAGCCTGGCCCTCTCTGGAAACACCATATATTTT.

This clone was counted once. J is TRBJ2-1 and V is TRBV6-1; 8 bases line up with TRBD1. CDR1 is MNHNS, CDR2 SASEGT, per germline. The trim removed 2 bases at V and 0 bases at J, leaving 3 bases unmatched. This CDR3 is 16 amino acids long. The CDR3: CASSERDRSSYNEQFF. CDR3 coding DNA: TGTGCCAGCAGTGAAAGGGACAGGAGCTCCTACAATGAGCAGTTCTTC.

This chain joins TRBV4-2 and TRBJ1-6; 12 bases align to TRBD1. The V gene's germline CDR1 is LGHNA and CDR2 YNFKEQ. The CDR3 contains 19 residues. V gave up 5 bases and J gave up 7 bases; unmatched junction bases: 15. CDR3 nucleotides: TGTGCCAGCAGCGCACGTACCGGGACAGGGGGCTCTGGAAATTCACCCCTCCACTTT. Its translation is CASSARTGTGGSGNSPLHF.